A single TCR beta chain is shown here with its context. With 7 bases clipped from V and 5 bases from J, the junction kept 5 bases outside the gene matches. The CDR3 sequence is 13 residues long. Looked up from germline, CDR1 is MNHEY and CDR2 is SMNVEV (reference sequence). Use of 60 Vbeta and 13 Jbeta primers characterized the PCR. Assay: immunoSEQ multiplex PCR; the TCRdb copy retains only in-frame clones and omits some. Counted here are roughly 100,000 clones, approximately 70% occurring once; the ten biggest clones make up 0.79%. This specimen belongs to a study of cytomegalovirus exposure and HLA in healthy donors.

The TCR originated in a boy under 18 in good health and CMV-seronegative. This sequence joins TRBV27 and TRBJ2-1; 7 bases map to TRBD2. Sequencing was performed on PBMCs. CDR3: CASTSGTNNEQFF. As DNA, the CDR3 is TGTGCCAGCACCTCCGGGACTAACAATGAGCAGTTCTTC.